This T cell receptor (beta chain) was identified during a study of long-term antiretroviral therapy in people with HIV. Overall study findings and caveats: Every time point showed a repertoire led by clones expanded before ART.

At the survey level, the v3.0 immunoSEQ assay was run. Per-sample targets for sequencing were roughly 35,000-50,000 T-cell genomes. Using immunoSEQ multiplex PCR, the repertoire was profiled, and TCRdb retains in-frame clones only, with some absent. The data show about 20,000 clones, about 87% seen once. At least two post-ART and at least one pre-ART PBMC sample were available for each donor. Each HIV participant was treated in the United States. Turning to this clone: What it binds is unknown.

CDR3 length: 15 residues. CDR1 and CDR2 (germline): SGHDT, YYEEEE. The ends lost 0 bases at V and 5 bases at J; junction bases unmatched: 6. Sequences were derived from unsorted PBMCs, sampled approximately 2.5 years after starting antiretroviral therapy. This chain uses TRBV5-6 with TRBJ2-7, with TRBD1 matching 9 bases. The TCR sequence derives from a woman in her fifties or sixties with HIV. The DNA of the CDR3 is TGTGCCAGCAGCTTGGGACGGACAGGGGTCGACGAGCAGTACTTC. This gives the protein CASSLGRTGVDEQYF.